This is a list of T cell receptor beta chains from one sample in a study of blood T cell repertoires in COVID-19. The method was immunoSEQ multiplex PCR; TCRdb's version includes in-frame clones alone and lacks a portion of them. Of 8,500 to 10,000 clones in the sample, 84% were seen once. Sequencing was done on a sample of peripheral blood. All receptors come from a human donor in a cohort sampled during active COVID-19. CDR3s include the opening cysteine and the closing phenylalanine or tryptophan. Fields, in order: J gene, D gene, clone size, V gene, CDR3 DNA, CDR3 protein. A D gene is named only where the DNA matches it firmly. Some rows mark clone size as missing; the rest say once, few, many or name a class of expanded clone.

J gene: TRBJ1-1
D gene: .
clone size: .
V gene: TRBV6-5
CDR3 DNA: TGTGCCAGCATCCAAGCGGCGGGTACTGAAGCTTTCTTT
CDR3 protein: CASIQAAGTEAFF

J gene: TRBJ2-1
D gene: .
clone size: .
V gene: TRBV12-1
CDR3 DNA: TGTGCCAGCAGCCCCTTCTCGGGGGGCCAGCCCCTAGCGGGGGGAAATAGCTCCTACAATGAGCAGTTCTTC
CDR3 protein: CASSPFSGGQPLAGGNSSYNEQFF

J gene: TRBJ2-3
D gene: TRBD2
clone size: .
V gene: TRBV29-1
CDR3 DNA: TGCAGCGTTGAATTTCGGGGGAGGGGCCTCCTCTCTAGCACAGATACGCAGTATTTT
CDR3 protein: CSVEFRGRGLLSSTDTQYF

J gene: TRBJ2-1
D gene: .
clone size: .
V gene: TRBV11-2
CDR3 DNA: TGTGCCAGCAGCGTCCTCGGGGGACCCTACAATGAGCAGTTCTTC
CDR3 protein: CASSVLGGPYNEQFF

J gene: TRBJ1-1
D gene: .
clone size: .
V gene: TRBV29-1
CDR3 DNA: TGCAGCGCTTACCTTGGCCTTTTGAACACTGAAGCTTTCTTT
CDR3 protein: CSAYLGLLNTEAFF

J gene: TRBJ2-7
D gene: .
clone size: .
V gene: TRBV4-3
CDR3 DNA: TGCGCCAGCAGCCAGACAACAGGGCCCGAGCAGTACTTC
CDR3 protein: CASSQTTGPEQYF

J gene: TRBJ2-3
D gene: TRBD2
clone size: once
V gene: TRBV6-5
CDR3 DNA: TGTGCCAGCAGAACGACTAGCCTCCCAGATACGCAGTATTTT
CDR3 protein: CASRTTSLPDTQYF

J gene: TRBJ1-1
D gene: TRBD1
clone size: .
V gene: TRBV5-6
CDR3 DNA: TGTGCCAGCAGCCGACAGGGGACCATGAACACTGAAGCTTTCTTT
CDR3 protein: CASSRQGTMNTEAFF

J gene: TRBJ2-4
D gene: TRBD1
clone size: .
V gene: TRBV19
CDR3 DNA: TGTGCCAGTAGCCCAGGGGGAGTACACATTCAGTACTTC
CDR3 protein: CASSPGGVHIQYF

J gene: TRBJ2-1
D gene: .
clone size: .
V gene: TRBV5-6
CDR3 DNA: TGTGCCAGCAGCTTGGTCGGGTACAATGAGCAGTTCTTC
CDR3 protein: CASSLVGYNEQFF

J gene: TRBJ2-7
D gene: TRBD2
clone size: .
V gene: TRBV5-1
CDR3 DNA: TGCGCCAGCAGCGGGGGGTCTAGCGGGCCGTCCTACGAGCAGTACTTC
CDR3 protein: CASSGGSSGPSYEQYF

J gene: TRBJ2-3
D gene: .
clone size: .
V gene: TRBV2
CDR3 DNA: TGTGCCAGCAGTGCACGGGACTCTAGCACAGATACGCAGTATTTT
CDR3 protein: CASSARDSSTDTQYF

J gene: TRBJ1-2
D gene: .
clone size: .
V gene: TRBV19
CDR3 DNA: TGTGCCAGTAGTCAGGACAGTCTCTATGGCTACACCTTC
CDR3 protein: CASSQDSLYGYTF

J gene: TRBJ2-1
D gene: TRBD1
clone size: .
V gene: TRBV6-5
CDR3 DNA: TGTGCCAGCCAAACAGGGGGCAATGAGCAGTTCTTC
CDR3 protein: CASQTGGNEQFF

J gene: TRBJ2-2
D gene: .
clone size: .
V gene: TRBV24-1
CDR3 DNA: TGTGCCACCGCTGCCGCCGACAGCACTTACACCGGGGAGCTGTTTTTT
CDR3 protein: CATAAADSTYTGELFF

J gene: TRBJ2-1
D gene: .
clone size: .
V gene: TRBV2
CDR3 DNA: TGTGCCAGCAGGTCCCGGAGAGAGTTCTTC
CDR3 protein: CASRSRREFF

J gene: TRBJ2-7
D gene: .
clone size: .
V gene: TRBV11-3
CDR3 DNA: TGTGCCAGCAGCTTAGTTTCAGGGAGGTACGAGCAGTACTTC
CDR3 protein: CASSLVSGRYEQYF